This T cell receptor (beta chain) was observed in a study of blood T cell repertoires in COVID-19. Background on the study: Acute and convalescent COVID-19 samples came from the United States, Italy and Spain.

The trim removed 3 bases at V and 4 bases at J, leaving 7 bases unmatched. This CDR3 has 16 amino acids. The germline V gene has CDR1 KGHSH and CDR2 LQKENI. Assay used: immunoSEQ multiplex PCR; TCRdb lists only in-frame clones, some missing. Among about 250,000 clones listed, around 83% were seen once. The chain joins TRBV18 to TRBJ2-2; TRBD1 matches 8 bases. Sequencing was performed on peripheral blood. The sequence derives from a man in his forties with active or convalescent COVID-19. For the CDR3, the DNA is TGTGCCAGCTCACCCATGGACAGGGTTCTCACCGGGGAGCTGTTTTTT. Its translation is CASSPMDRVLTGELFF.